A selection of T cell receptor beta chains follows, all from one sample in a study of identical twins. TCRdb called the 5' RACE reads again in MiXCR, with one record for every CDR3 protein. The sample records 500,000 or so distinct CDR3 sequences, approximately 22% being singletons. In addition, the sample was reused for a study of T cells expressing NK-cell markers.

The sample taken for sequencing was CD4+ T cells sorted from blood. Receptor source: a woman aged 18-30 years in good health. Each CDR3 is given with its conserved first and last residue.

j_call	v_call	cdr3_length	cdr3_aa
TRBJ1-2	TRBV29-1	11	CSVGSIDGYTF
TRBJ2-7	TRBV28	14	CASTSGQPPYEQYF
TRBJ1-2	TRBV12-3/TRBV12-4	15	CASSLRTGAFYGYTF
TRBJ1-2	TRBV6-5	13	CASSYLGRGGYTF
TRBJ2-1	TRBV6-2/TRBV6-3	18	CASSYVPGLTSGYNEQFF
TRBJ2-2	TRBV6-5	17	CASSYSTGGYDTGELFF
TRBJ2-7	TRBV9	15	CASSPSGGRTHEQYF
TRBJ1-1	TRBV20-1	14	CSAKRGGMNTEAFF
TRBJ2-1	TRBV7-9	14	CASSLGDMRNEQFF
TRBJ2-7	TRBV7-9	17	CASSLYAAGLVYHEQYF
TRBJ2-3	TRBV27	17	CASSLSRGQGRTDTQYF